The T cell receptor beta chain described here comes from a study of shared T cell receptors in the human thymus. The CDR3 has 15 residues. CDR1 and CDR2 (germline): MNHEY, SVGAGI. Trimming removed 5 bases from V and 6 bases from J; junction bases left unmatched: 11. Using immunoSEQ multiplex PCR, the repertoire was profiled, and TCRdb retains in-frame clones only, with some absent. The sample has 700,000 or so clones, 80% to 90% seen once. This same sample was also taken into another study, of human thymus T cells.

The source is a girl less than two years old with a congenital heart defect. The V gene is TRBV6-5, the J gene TRBJ1-1, with TRBD1 identical over 8 bases. What was sequenced was thymocytes. CDR3 region: CASSRTRDRRSEAFF. The CDR3, as DNA: TGTGCCAGCAGTCGTACGAGGGACAGGAGATCTGAAGCTTTCTTT.